This T cell receptor beta chain originates from a study of cytomegalovirus exposure and HLA in healthy donors (dated by TCRdb to the late 2010s). Describing the broader study: A later analysis indicated that the 120 validation repertoires were generated on the platform also employed for the approximately 670 repertoires of the first cohort. The aim of the study was to test whether cataloging public T cell receptors could identify signatures of past pathogen exposure. A separate validation cohort of roughly 120 different subjects was used in addition to the roughly 700-subject first cohort. To predict cytomegalovirus infection status, the study combined high-throughput TCR immunosequencing, statistical association of individual TCRs with disease status, and machine learning. Results the study describes overall, beyond this receptor: In both the original and validation cohorts, the classifier was reported to diagnose cytomegalovirus status with high specificity and sensitivity. In the study, about 150 TCR beta chains were listed as associated with cytomegalovirus. In vitro tests confirmed that three of the cytomegalovirus-associated TCR beta chains recognize cytomegalovirus antigens. All 120 repertoires were used to score co-occurrence in the validation cohort in a later analysis, because that analysis had no HLA typing for the cohort. While some public TCRs were present in many individuals, most TCR sequences turned up only very rarely across donors. It was suggested by the authors that the approach could potentially be generalized to other disease states and immunological phenotypes. Subsequent analysis determined that TCRs grouped into clusters in the first cohort also showed a tendency toward co-occurrence across the 120 or so validation repertoires, and 94% of cluster scores exceeded 0.

As to this clone: The target of this receptor is not known. The input lacks base qualities; no much larger clone sits a single base away.

The receptor library was made with the immunoSEQ multiplex PCR assay. On the study's bioinformatics: A statistical classification framework was developed to diagnose cytomegalovirus status using the catalog of TCR beta chain sequences. Imported from immuneACCESS, the table was reduced by TCRdb to in-frame sequences with V and J called. These copies leave out some clones; in studies compared against another copy, an unresolved V gene accounts for under half, and the cause of the remainder is not known. V and J calls and clone size are those listed in that table; D and trimming were worked out from the DNA. This sample comprises about 100,000 clones, under 97% of them detected only once. In total, the top ten clones hold 0.67% of the sample. Separate from the approximately 670-subject first cohort, the validation cohort of around 130 subjects was the group to which the donors belonged. The CDR3 covers 14 residues, taking in both the cysteine and the phenylalanine. Only the CDR3 portion is preserved as DNA: 42 bases, with reading frame beginning at the first base. CDR1 is given as SGHAT and CDR2 as FQDESV, both from the germline V gene (reference sequence). Unmatched junction bases come to 4, with V trimmed by 3 bases and J by 7 bases.

The clonotype originates from a young woman in good health and CMV-seronegative. The receptor chain draws on TRBV11-1 and TRBJ2-1, with TRBD2 matching 9 junction bases. Material for sequencing was PBMCs. The sequenced DNA: TGTGCCAGCAGCTTGGGCGGGGGGGCGAATGAGCAGTTCTTC. The encoded protein is CASSLGGGANEQFF.